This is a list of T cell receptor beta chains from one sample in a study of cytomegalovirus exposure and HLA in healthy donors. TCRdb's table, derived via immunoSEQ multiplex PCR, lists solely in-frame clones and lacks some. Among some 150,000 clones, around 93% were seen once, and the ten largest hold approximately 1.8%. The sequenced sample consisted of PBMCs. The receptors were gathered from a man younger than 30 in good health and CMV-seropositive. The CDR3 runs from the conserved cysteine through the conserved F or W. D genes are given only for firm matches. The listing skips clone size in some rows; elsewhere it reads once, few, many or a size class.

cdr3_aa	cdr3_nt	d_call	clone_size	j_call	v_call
CASSPGTGKSGNTIYF	TGTGCCAGCAGTCCCGGGACAGGGAAATCTGGAAACACCATATATTTT	TRBD1	NA	TRBJ1-3	TRBV27
CASKGGSSYEQYF	TGTGCCAGCAAGGGAGGGAGCTCCTACGAGCAGTACTTC	TRBD2	NA	TRBJ2-7	TRBV7-9
CASSLRLAGGLGVQETQYF	TGTGCCAGCAGTTTACGACTAGCGGGAGGCCTGGGAGTCCAAGAGACCCAGTACTTC	TRBD2	NA	TRBJ2-5	TRBV28
CASRLEFRTGGNEKLFF	TGTGCCAGCAGGCTGGAGTTCAGGACAGGGGGGAATGAAAAACTGTTTTTT	TRBD1	NA	TRBJ1-4	TRBV28
CASSPGRETQYF	TGTGCCAGCAGCCCTGGGAGGGAGACCCAGTACTTC	NA	NA	TRBJ2-5	TRBV2
CASSLDRGHEQYF	TGTGCCAGCAGCTTGGACAGGGGACACGAGCAGTACTTC	TRBD1	NA	TRBJ2-7	TRBV11-1
CASSLGGVQETQYF	TGCGCCAGCAGCTTGGGGGGAGTCCAAGAGACCCAGTACTTC	NA	NA	TRBJ2-5	TRBV5-1
CASSDSLIYNEQFF	TGTGCCAGCAGCGACAGTCTAATCTACAATGAGCAGTTCTTC	NA	NA	TRBJ2-1	TRBV6-5
CASSFSTGPAFQETQYF	TGTGCCAGCAGTTTTTCAACAGGCCCCGCATTCCAAGAGACCCAGTACTTC	NA	NA	TRBJ2-5	TRBV28
CASSTRDRRNSPLHF	TGTGCCAGCAGTACCCGGGACAGGCGGAATTCACCCCTCCACTTT	TRBD1	NA	TRBJ1-6	TRBV28
CASRVQGQSYEQYF	TGTGCCAGCAGGGTACAGGGGCAGTCCTACGAGCAGTACTTC	TRBD1	NA	TRBJ2-7	TRBV6-1
CASSHPGTSGLTDTQYF	TGCGCCAGCAGCCATCCCGGGACTAGCGGACTCACAGATACGCAGTATTTT	TRBD2	NA	TRBJ2-3	TRBV4-1
CASSPSLGSDSKSTDTQYF	TGTGCCAGCAGTCCATCTCTCGGGTCCGACTCCAAAAGCACAGATACGCAGTATTTT	NA	NA	TRBJ2-3	TRBV2
CASRREAGLGNEQFF	TGTGCCAGCAGGCGGGAGGCAGGGCTAGGGAATGAGCAGTTCTTC	TRBD2	NA	TRBJ2-1	TRBV2
CASGERAVIWDTQYF	TGTGCCAGCGGCGAGCGGGCGGTTATTTGGGATACGCAGTATTTT	NA	once	TRBJ2-3	TRBV6-1
CASSPQGLKETQYF	TGCGCCAGCAGCCCCCAGGGACTTAAAGAGACCCAGTACTTC	NA	NA	TRBJ2-5	TRBV5-1
CASSLVGQNYQPQHF	TGTGCCAGCAGTTTGGTAGGACAGAATTATCAGCCCCAGCATTTT	NA	NA	TRBJ1-5	TRBV28
CASSSTGTRGDEQYF	TGCGCCAGCAGCTCCACCGGGACTAGAGGAGACGAGCAGTACTTC	TRBD2	NA	TRBJ2-7	TRBV5-1
CASSRREDSYNEKLFF	TGTGCCAGCTCGCGACGGGAGGACAGTTATAATGAAAAACTGTTTTTT	NA	NA	TRBJ1-4	TRBV18
CASSLARLAGEETQYF	TGTGCCAGCAGCTTAGCGCGATTAGCGGGCGAAGAGACCCAGTACTTC	TRBD2	NA	TRBJ2-5	TRBV7-2
CASRPGLAGVLQFF	TGTGCCAGCAGACCCGGACTAGCGGGAGTCCTGCAGTTCTTC	TRBD2	NA	TRBJ2-1	TRBV2
CASSFSGRLTDTQYF	TGTGCCAGCAGCTTTAGCGGGAGACTCACAGATACGCAGTATTTT	TRBD2	NA	TRBJ2-3	TRBV7-2
CASSLVWLAGDLEQFF	TGTGCCAGCAGCTTAGTTTGGCTAGCGGGGGATCTGGAGCAGTTCTTC	TRBD2	NA	TRBJ2-1	TRBV7-2
CASTGQGGNTEAFF	TGTGCCAGCACTGGACAGGGAGGGAACACTGAAGCTTTCTTT	TRBD1	NA	TRBJ1-1	TRBV6-1
CAIRKDSLNEQFF	TGTGCCATCAGAAAGGACTCTCTCAATGAGCAGTTCTTC	NA	NA	TRBJ2-1	TRBV10-3
CASSQDKSTGELFF	TGCGCCAGCAGCCAAGACAAGAGCACCGGGGAGCTGTTTTTT	NA	NA	TRBJ2-2	TRBV4-1
CASSPRTGGFETQYF	TGTGCCAGCAGCCCCCGGACAGGGGGGTTTGAGACCCAGTACTTC	TRBD1	NA	TRBJ2-5	TRBV7-9
CASSYREKYEQYF	TGTGCCAGCAGTTACCGGGAGAAGTACGAGCAGTACTTC	NA	NA	TRBJ2-7	TRBV6-6
CAWRGGYYEQFF	TGTGCCTGGAGGGGCGGGTACTATGAGCAGTTCTTC	NA	NA	TRBJ2-1	TRBV30
CSVESGTASYEQYF	TGCAGCGTTGAATCCGGGACAGCCTCCTACGAGCAGTACTTC	TRBD1	NA	TRBJ2-7	TRBV29-1
CASTETRNEQFF	TGTGCCAGCACAGAGACTCGCAATGAGCAGTTCTTC	NA	NA	TRBJ2-1	TRBV6-1
CSAWPGEKNTF	TGCAGCGCCTGGCCGGGGGAGAAAAACACCTTC	NA	NA	TRBJ1-2	TRBV29-1
CASSLGLAGSTDTQYF	TGTGCCAGCAGCTTGGGACTAGCGGGTAGCACAGATACGCAGTATTTT	TRBD2	few	TRBJ2-3	TRBV5-4
CASSPGTSGYEQYF	TGTGCCAGCAGCCCCGGGACTAGCGGCTACGAGCAGTACTTC	TRBD2	NA	TRBJ2-7	TRBV7-6
CASSLQDTEAFF	TGTGCCAGCAGCTTACAGGACACTGAAGCTTTCTTT	NA	NA	TRBJ1-1	TRBV2
CASSIGTGATEAFF	TGTGCCAGTAGTATAGGGACAGGCGCCACTGAAGCTTTCTTT	TRBD1	NA	TRBJ1-1	TRBV19
CASLYDRESYEQYF	TGCGCCAGCCTTTACGACAGGGAATCCTACGAGCAGTACTTC	TRBD1	NA	TRBJ2-7	TRBV23-1
CASSLEAGAFSGANVLTF	TGTGCCAGCAGCTTAGAGGCAGGCGCTTTCTCTGGGGCCAACGTCCTGACTTTC	NA	NA	TRBJ2-6	TRBV7-2
CASSVSAQSSYEQYF	TGTGCCAGCAGCGTATCCGCCCAATCTAGTTACGAGCAGTACTTC	NA	NA	TRBJ2-7	TRBV9
CASRPTSASTDTQYF	TGCGCCAGCAGACCAACTAGCGCTAGCACAGATACGCAGTATTTT	TRBD2	NA	TRBJ2-3	TRBV5-1
CASSLLAGGSYEQYF	TGCGCCAGCAGCTTACTAGCGGGAGGGAGCTACGAGCAGTACTTC	TRBD2	NA	TRBJ2-7	TRBV5-1
CASSPGFGTGRYSGANVLTF	TGTGCCAGCTCACCAGGTTTCGGGACAGGTCGTTACTCTGGGGCCAACGTCCTGACTTTC	TRBD1	NA	TRBJ2-6	TRBV18
CASSIGQGGYGYTF	TGTGCCAGCAGCATCGGACAGGGCGGCTATGGCTACACCTTC	TRBD1	few	TRBJ1-2	TRBV5-6
CASSRPGQGRYTEAFF	TGTGCCAGCAGCCGCCCGGGACAGGGTCGGTACACTGAAGCTTTCTTT	TRBD1	NA	TRBJ1-1	TRBV5-4
CASSLLGQGNTGELFF	TGTGCCAGCAGCTTATTGGGTCAGGGAAACACCGGGGAGCTGTTTTTT	NA	NA	TRBJ2-2	TRBV5-6
CASSFESGQNYGYTF	TGTGCCAGCAGCTTCGAGTCCGGACAGAACTATGGCTACACCTTC	NA	NA	TRBJ1-2	TRBV5-4
CAIKETSGANTGELFF	TGTGCCATCAAAGAGACTAGCGGGGCGAACACCGGGGAGCTGTTTTTT	TRBD2	NA	TRBJ2-2	TRBV10-3
CAWSDRTGNTGELFF	TGTGCCTGGAGCGACAGGACAGGGAACACCGGGGAGCTGTTTTTT	TRBD1	NA	TRBJ2-2	TRBV30
CASSLLKTGGMNTEAFF	TGTGCCAGCAGTTTATTGAAAACAGGGGGCATGAACACTGAAGCTTTCTTT	TRBD1	NA	TRBJ1-1	TRBV28
CASSLGQAQETQYF	TGTGCCAGCAGCTTGGGACAGGCTCAAGAGACCCAGTACTTC	NA	NA	TRBJ2-5	TRBV5-4
CASSHIGGRVTDTQYF	TGTGCCAGCAGCCATATCGGCGGGAGGGTCACAGATACGCAGTATTTT	TRBD2	NA	TRBJ2-3	TRBV14
CASSFSRGTDTQYF	TGTGCCAGCAGTTTTTCCAGGGGCACAGATACGCAGTATTTT	NA	NA	TRBJ2-3	TRBV27
CASSLDIAVFYEQYF	TGCGCCAGCAGCTTGGATATAGCGGTCTTCTACGAGCAGTACTTC	NA	NA	TRBJ2-7	TRBV5-1
CATSSAWPEMDEQFF	TGTGCCACCAGCAGCGCATGGCCGGAGATGGATGAGCAGTTCTTC	NA	NA	TRBJ2-1	TRBV15
CASSLISSLQYF	TGTGCCAGCAGCTTAATTTCGTCGTTGCAGTACTTC	NA	NA	TRBJ2-7	TRBV7-8